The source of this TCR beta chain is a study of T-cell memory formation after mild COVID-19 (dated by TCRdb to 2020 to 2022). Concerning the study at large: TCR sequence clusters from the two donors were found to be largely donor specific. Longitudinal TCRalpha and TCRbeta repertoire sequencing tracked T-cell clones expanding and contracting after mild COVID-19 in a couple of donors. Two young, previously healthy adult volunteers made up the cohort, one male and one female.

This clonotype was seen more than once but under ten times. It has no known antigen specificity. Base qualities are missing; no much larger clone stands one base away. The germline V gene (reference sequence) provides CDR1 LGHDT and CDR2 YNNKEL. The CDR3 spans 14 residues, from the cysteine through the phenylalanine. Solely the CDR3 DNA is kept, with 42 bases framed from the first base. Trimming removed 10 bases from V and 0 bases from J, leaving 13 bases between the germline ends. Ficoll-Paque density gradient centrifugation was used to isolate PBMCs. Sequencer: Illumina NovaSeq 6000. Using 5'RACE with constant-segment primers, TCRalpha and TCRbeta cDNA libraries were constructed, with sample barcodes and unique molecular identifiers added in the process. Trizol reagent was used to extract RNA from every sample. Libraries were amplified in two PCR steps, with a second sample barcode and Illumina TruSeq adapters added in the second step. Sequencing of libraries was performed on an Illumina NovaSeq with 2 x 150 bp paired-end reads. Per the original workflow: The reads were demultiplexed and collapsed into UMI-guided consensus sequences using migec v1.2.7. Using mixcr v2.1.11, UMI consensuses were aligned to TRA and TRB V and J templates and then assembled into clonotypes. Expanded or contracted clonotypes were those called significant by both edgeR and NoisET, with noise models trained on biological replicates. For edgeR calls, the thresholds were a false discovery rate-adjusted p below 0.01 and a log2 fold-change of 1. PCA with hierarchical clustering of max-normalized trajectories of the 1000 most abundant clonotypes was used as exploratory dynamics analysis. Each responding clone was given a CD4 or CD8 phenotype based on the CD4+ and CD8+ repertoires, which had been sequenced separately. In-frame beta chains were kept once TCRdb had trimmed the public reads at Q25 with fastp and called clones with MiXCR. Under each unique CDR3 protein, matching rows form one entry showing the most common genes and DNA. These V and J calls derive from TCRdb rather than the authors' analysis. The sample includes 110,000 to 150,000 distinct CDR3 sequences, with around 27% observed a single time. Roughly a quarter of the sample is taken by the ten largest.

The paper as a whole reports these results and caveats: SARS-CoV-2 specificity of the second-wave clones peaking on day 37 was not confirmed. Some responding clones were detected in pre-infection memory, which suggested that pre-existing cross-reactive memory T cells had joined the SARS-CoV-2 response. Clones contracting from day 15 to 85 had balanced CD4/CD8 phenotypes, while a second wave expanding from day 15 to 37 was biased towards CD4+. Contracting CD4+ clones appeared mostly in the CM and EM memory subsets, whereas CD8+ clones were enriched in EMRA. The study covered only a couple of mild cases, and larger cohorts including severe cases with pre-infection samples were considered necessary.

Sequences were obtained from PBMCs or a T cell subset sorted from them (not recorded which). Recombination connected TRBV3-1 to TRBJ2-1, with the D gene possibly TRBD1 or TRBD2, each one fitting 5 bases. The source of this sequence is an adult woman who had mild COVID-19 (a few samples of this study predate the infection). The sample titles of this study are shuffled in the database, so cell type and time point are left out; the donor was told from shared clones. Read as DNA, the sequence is TGTGCCACCGTGGGGGACCCCTCCTACAATGAGCAGTTCTTC. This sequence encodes CATVGDPSYNEQFF.